This TCR beta chain was sequenced for a study of cytomegalovirus exposure and HLA in healthy donors. Overall study results and limits: Looking again later, the authors saw that most CMV-associated TCR beta chains seemed HLA-restricted.

Primers for the PCR totalled 60 Vbeta and 13 Jbeta. Generated by immunoSEQ multiplex PCR, the TCRdb table keeps only in-frame clones and is missing some. The sample records approximately 190,000 clones, around 87% being singletons. This clone was found once. Its antigen is unknown. Germline values: CDR1 MDHEN, CDR2 SYDVKM. With 1 base clipped from V and 8 bases from J, the junction kept 9 bases outside the gene matches. The length of the CDR3 is 17 residues. The sequencing sample was made of PBMCs. The origin of this receptor is a man aged 30-40 years in good health and CMV-seronegative. The chain links TRBV28 to TRBJ1-6, with TRBD1 matching 9 bases. CDR3 sequence (DNA): TGTGCCAGCAGTTTATATGGACTGGGACAGGGATATTCACCCCTCCACTTT. Its translation is CASSLYGLGQGYSPLHF.